The 21 T cell receptor beta chains given below trace back to one sample, sequenced in a study of T cell changes during pregnancy in multiple sclerosis. Generated by immunoSEQ multiplex PCR, the TCRdb table keeps only in-frame clones and is missing some. The sample has 75,000 to 95,000 clones, approximately 90% seen once. This specimen consisted of peripheral blood, obtained in the first trimester of pregnancy. Receptor source: a female donor in good health, enrolled as a control in a pregnancy study.

This chain uses TRBV12-5 with TRBJ2-7; TRBD1 matches at 7 bases. This CDR3 has 14 residues. The trim removed 5 bases at V and 5 bases at J, leaving 9 bases unmatched. Looked up from germline, CDR1 is LGHNT and CDR2 is FRNRAP. CDR3: CASGTDRVGDEQYF. DNA of the CDR3: TGTGCTAGTGGTACCGACAGGGTCGGAGACGAGCAGTACTTC.

J is TRBJ2-7 and V is TRBV4-3; 11 bases map to TRBD1. Looked up from germline, CDR1 is LGHNA and CDR2 is YSLEER. The CDR3 totals 16 residues. The V and J ends lost 0 bases and 4 bases, in that order; junction bases with no gene match: 5. CDR3 sequence (DNA): TGCGCCAGCAGCCAAGATAAAGGACAGGGGGCTTACGAGCAGTACTTC. The encoded protein is CASSQDKGQGAYEQYF.

The chain employs TRBV9 and TRBJ1-1, with D perhaps TRBD1 (5 bases). This CDR3 has 16 amino acids. With 4 bases removed from V and 0 bases from J, the gap between germline ends came to 16 bases. CDR1 and CDR2 from the germline V gene are SGDLS and YYNGEE. The CDR3 sequence is CASSPRAGTLNTEAFF. The CDR3 bases are TGTGCCAGCAGCCCTAGAGCCGGGACTTTGAACACTGAAGCTTTCTTT.

The chain employs TRBV9 and TRBJ2-7; 9 bases line up with TRBD1. Per the germline V gene, CDR1 is SGDLS and CDR2 is YYNGEE. The V and J ends lost 0 bases and 3 bases, in that order; junction bases with no gene match: 1. The CDR3 has 14 amino acids. CDR3 sequence: CASSVGDRDYEQYF. DNA for the CDR3: TGTGCCAGCAGCGTAGGGGACAGGGACTACGAGCAGTACTTC.

The chain combines TRBV28 with TRBJ1-4; the D is unclear. CDR1 MDHEN and CDR2 SYDVKM come from the germline V gene. CDR3 length: 14 residues. V shed 3 bases and J shed 7 bases, with 12 bases lying between them. The CDR3 spells CASSFGLGGEKLFF. The CDR3 DNA follows: TGTGCCAGCAGTTTCGGCCTTGGAGGTGAAAAACTGTTTTTT.

The genes are TRBV5-5 and TRBJ2-7; D is perhaps TRBD1 (6 bases). CDR1 is SGHKS, CDR2 YYEKEE, per germline (reference sequence). V lost 4 bases to trimming and J lost 6 bases, with 20 bases between them. This CDR3 spans 15 amino acids. CDR3 nucleotide sequence: TGTGCCAGCAGCGCATCCAGGGGATCCGCGAGCGAGCAGTACTTC. Its translation is CASSASRGSASEQYF.

This chain uses TRBV10-3 with TRBJ2-1, with 7 positions matching TRBD1. Germline assignment: CDR1 ENHRY and CDR2 SYGVKD. V trimming: 10 bases; J trimming: 7 bases; junction bases outside the gene matches: 13. The CDR3 extends over 14 amino acids. The CDR3 nucleotides read TGTGCCACCCAACAGGGGATGACTAAGAATGAGCAGTTCTTC. It specifies CATQQGMTKNEQFF.

This chain connects TRBV28 to TRBJ2-2; D is unresolved. CDR1 and CDR2 (germline): MDHEN, SYDVKM. The CDR3 covers 14 residues. V was shortened by 2 bases and J by 2 bases, with 6 bases between the two germline ends. The CDR3, as DNA: TGTGCCAGCAGTTTACAAGCCAACACCGGGGAGCTGTTTTTT. Its translation is CASSLQANTGELFF.

This sequence joins TRBV5-6 and TRBJ2-5; possible D gene TRBD2, 5 bases. V lost 4 bases and J lost 5, with 12 bases in between. Germline V gene sequence: CDR1 SGHDT, CDR2 YYEEEE. CDR3 length equals 13 residues. DNA for the CDR3: TGTGCCAGCAGCCCGGGTTGGGAGGAGACCCAGTACTTC. Amino acids: CASSPGWEETQYF.

The V call is TRBV6-5, the J call TRBJ1-1; TRBD1 is a possible D gene (5 bases). Deletions cut 3 bases from V and 4 bases from J, with 18 bases between. CDR1 and CDR2 (germline): MNHEY, SVGAGI. The CDR3 has 16 residues. The DNA of the CDR3 is TGTGCCAGCAGTTATTCTCCCACAGGCGGTTTCACTGAAGCTTTCTTT. This gives the protein CASSYSPTGGFTEAFF.

This rearrangement joins TRBV6-4 to TRBJ2-2; the D is unclear. V was shortened by 0 bases and J by 4 bases, with 3 bases between the two germline ends. Germline assignment: CDR1 MRHNA and CDR2 SNTAGT. There are 13 residues in the CDR3. CDR3 amino acids: CASSDSSTGELFF. The CDR3 DNA is TGTGCCAGCAGTGACTCTAGCACCGGGGAGCTGTTTTTT.

The J gene is TRBJ2-7, the V gene TRBV7-9; 8 bases are shared with TRBD1. The CDR3 is 17 residues long. Germline CDR1 SEHNR, CDR2 FQNEAQ (reference sequence). V shed 1 base, J shed 4 bases, and the junction held 12 bases outside the gene matches. CDR3 nucleotide sequence: TGTGCCAGCAGCTTAGGGGGGACAGGCCGAGTTTTTTACGAGCAGTACTTC. It is translated as CASSLGGTGRVFYEQYF.

The J gene is TRBJ1-6, the V gene TRBV15, with 8 bases aligning to TRBD1. CDR3 length: 13 residues. Germline CDR1 is LNHNV and CDR2 is YYDKDF (reference sequence). V was pared by 5 bases and J by 9 bases, with 3 bases of the junction left unmatched. DNA of the CDR3: TGTGCCACCAGCTCAGGGGGCGGTTCACCCCTCCACTTT. It codes for CATSSGGGSPLHF.

The V gene is TRBV7-2, the J gene TRBJ1-1, with D possibly TRBD1 on 5 matching bases. The V gene lost 1 base and the J gene lost 6 bases, with 12 bases spanning the gap. This CDR3 has 14 amino acids. Germline V gene lookup returns CDR1 SGHTA and CDR2 FQGNSA. CDR3 nucleotides: TGTGCCAGCAGCTTAGGGCGGGGGGAATCTGAAGCTTTCTTT. Translating gives CASSLGRGESEAFF.

The chain links TRBV5-6 to TRBJ1-3; D not resolved. The V gene lost 0 bases and the J gene lost 11 bases, with 6 bases spanning the gap. The CDR3 contains 11 residues. Looked up from germline, CDR1 is SGHDT and CDR2 is YYEEEE. CDR3 region: CASSLGGSIYF. The CDR3 DNA reads as TGTGCCAGCAGCTTGGGAGGCTCCATATATTTT.

In this sample, this clone turned up a few times. The V and J genes are TRBV15 and TRBJ1-2, with D possibly matching TRBD1 (6 bases). The CDR3 covers 14 residues. V dropped 6 bases and J dropped 5 bases, with 16 bases sitting between them. The V gene's germline CDR1 is LNHNV and CDR2 YYDKDF (reference sequence). In DNA, the CDR3 is TGTGCCACCAGGTCCCCAGGGGACCCTTATGGCTACACCTTC. Residues: CATRSPGDPYGYTF. Full variable domain (rest looked up from reference TRBV15 and TRBJ1-2): DAMVIQNPRYQVTQFGKPVTLSCSQTLNHNVMYWYQQKSSQAPKLLFHYYDKDFNNEADTPDNFQSRRPNTSFCFLDIRSPGLGDTAMYLCATRSPGDPYGYTFGSGTRLTVV.

The chain recombines TRBV25-1 with TRBJ2-3; unclear D gene. Trimming shortened V by 6 bases and J by 4 bases, and 8 bases separated the two germline ends. The germline V gene has CDR1 MGHDK and CDR2 SYGVNS. CDR3 length: 12 amino acids. Here the CDR3 DNA reads TGTGCCAGCAGCGGGTACGCAGATACGCAGTATTTT. Protein: CASSGYADTQYF.

The CDR3 protein is CASSLEPNTEAFF. CDR3 bases: TGTGCCAGCAGCTTGGAGCCAAACACTGAAGCTTTCTTT. The J gene is TRBJ1-1, the V gene TRBV7-3; D remains ambiguous. V dropped 3 bases and J dropped 2 bases, with 7 bases sitting between them. The germline CDR1 and CDR2 sequences are SGHTA and FQGTGA. CDR3 length: 13 residues.

This clone was seen more than once but under ten times. The chain has TRBV28 and TRBJ1-2, with 7 bases aligning to TRBD1. Looked up from germline, CDR1 is MDHEN and CDR2 is SYDVKM. V lost 6 bases and J lost 4; bases outside the gene matches: 11. The CDR3 totals 15 residues. CDR3 residues: CASSLDQGVSYGYTF. CDR3 coding DNA: TGTGCCAGCAGCTTAGATCAGGGGGTGAGCTATGGCTACACCTTC.

The chain is built from TRBV29-1 and TRBJ1-2; D unresolved. This CDR3 comprises 15 residues. V was shortened by 7 bases and J by 3 bases, with 21 bases between the two germline ends. Germline values: CDR1 SQVTM, CDR2 ANQGSEA. CDR3: CSAVRPEAADYGYTF. The DNA of the CDR3 is TGCAGCGCCGTCCGACCCGAGGCTGCAGACTATGGCTACACCTTC.

The chain joins TRBV5-1 to TRBJ1-1; 7 positions match TRBD1. The length of the CDR3 is 15 residues. The V segment lost 6 bases and the J segment 1 base; nucleotides outside the gene matches: 9. Germline V gene lookup returns CDR1 SGHRS and CDR2 YFSETQ. CDR3 amino acids: CASTGTAVGNTEAFF. As DNA, the CDR3 is TGCGCCAGCACAGGGACAGCGGTAGGGAACACTGAAGCTTTCTTT.